This T cell receptor beta chain is drawn from a study of early T cells in non-severe SARS-CoV-2 infection. V was trimmed by 6 bases and J by 0 bases, leaving 12 bases between them. The CDR3 totals 15 residues. TCRdb itself ran the 5' RACE reads through MiXCR, one entry per CDR3 protein. This sample carries approximately 84,000 distinct CDR3 sequences, 15% of them seen once, and the ten largest clones take 5.5%. The genes are TRBV12-3 or TRBV12-4 and TRBJ1-3; unclear D gene. This sequence originates from an adult who was a healthcare worker with PCR-confirmed SARS-CoV-2 infection or an uninfected control (not recorded which). The sequenced material came from whole blood. The CDR3 sequence is CASRPNSGSGNTIYF. In nucleotides, the CDR3 is TGTGCCAGCAGACCTAATTCAGGCTCTGGAAACACCATATATTTT.